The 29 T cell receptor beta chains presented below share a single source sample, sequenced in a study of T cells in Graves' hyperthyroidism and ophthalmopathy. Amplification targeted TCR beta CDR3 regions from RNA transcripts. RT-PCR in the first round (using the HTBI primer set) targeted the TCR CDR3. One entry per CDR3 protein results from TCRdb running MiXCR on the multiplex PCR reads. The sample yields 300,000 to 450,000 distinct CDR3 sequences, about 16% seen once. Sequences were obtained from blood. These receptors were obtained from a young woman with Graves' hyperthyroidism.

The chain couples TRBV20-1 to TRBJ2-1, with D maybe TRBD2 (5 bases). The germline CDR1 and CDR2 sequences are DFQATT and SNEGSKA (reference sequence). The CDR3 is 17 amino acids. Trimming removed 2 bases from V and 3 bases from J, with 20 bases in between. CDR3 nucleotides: TGCAGTGCTAGATCCGACGTACTAGTAGCCGGCTACAATGAGCAGTTCTTC. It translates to CSARSDVLVAGYNEQFF.

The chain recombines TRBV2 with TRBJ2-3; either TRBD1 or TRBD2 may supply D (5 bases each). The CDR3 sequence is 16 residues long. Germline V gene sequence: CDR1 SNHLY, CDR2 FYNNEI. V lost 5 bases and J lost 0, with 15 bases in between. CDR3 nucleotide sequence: TGTGCCAGCAGTCCTCCGGGACCGAGGAGCACAGATACGCAGTATTTT. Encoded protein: CASSPPGPRSTDTQYF.

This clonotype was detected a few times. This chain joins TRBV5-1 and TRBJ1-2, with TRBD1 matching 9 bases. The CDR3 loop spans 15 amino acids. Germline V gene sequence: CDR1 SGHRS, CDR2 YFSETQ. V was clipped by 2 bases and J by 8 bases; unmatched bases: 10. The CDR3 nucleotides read TGCGCCAGCAGCTTATCCGGGACAGGGATGAACGGCTACACCTTC. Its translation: CASSLSGTGMNGYTF.

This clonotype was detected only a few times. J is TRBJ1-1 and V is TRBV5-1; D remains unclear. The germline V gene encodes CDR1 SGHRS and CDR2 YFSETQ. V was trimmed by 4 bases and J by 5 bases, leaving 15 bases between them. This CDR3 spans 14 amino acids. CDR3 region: CASSLNSRGTEAFF. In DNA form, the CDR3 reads TGCGCCAGCAGCCTTAACTCGCGCGGGACTGAAGCTTTCTTT.

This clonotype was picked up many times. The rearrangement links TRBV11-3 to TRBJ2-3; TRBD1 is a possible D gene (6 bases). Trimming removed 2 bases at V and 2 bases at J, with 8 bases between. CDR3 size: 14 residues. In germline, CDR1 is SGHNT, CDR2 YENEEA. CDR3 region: CASSLSGATDTQYF. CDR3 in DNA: TGTGCCAGCAGCTTATCAGGGGCCACAGATACGCAGTATTTT.

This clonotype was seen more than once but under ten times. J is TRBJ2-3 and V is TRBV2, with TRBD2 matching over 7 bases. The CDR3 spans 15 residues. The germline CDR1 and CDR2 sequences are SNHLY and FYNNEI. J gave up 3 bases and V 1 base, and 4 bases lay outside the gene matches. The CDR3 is CASSEVGGETDTQYF. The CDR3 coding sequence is TGTGCCAGCAGTGAAGTGGGAGGGGAGACAGATACGCAGTATTTT.

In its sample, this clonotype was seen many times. The CDR3 spells CASSPGSASVNTQYF. The CDR3 region has the DNA TGTGCCAGCTCCCCGGGAAGCGCTTCGGTAAATACGCAGTATTTT. The V call is TRBV27, the J call TRBJ2-3; maybe TRBD2 (5 bases). Between the trimmed V and J ends, which lost 8 bases and 7 bases, there was a span of 22 bases. The germline CDR1 and CDR2 sequences are MNHEY and SMNVEV (reference sequence). The CDR3 consists of 15 residues.

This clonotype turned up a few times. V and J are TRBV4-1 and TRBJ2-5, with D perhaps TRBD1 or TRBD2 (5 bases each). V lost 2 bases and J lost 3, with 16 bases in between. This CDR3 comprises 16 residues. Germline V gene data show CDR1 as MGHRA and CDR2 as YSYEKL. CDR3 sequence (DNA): TGCGCCAGCAGCCAATACCTCGGGGCCGGTGAAGAGACCCAGTACTTC. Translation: CASSQYLGAGEETQYF.

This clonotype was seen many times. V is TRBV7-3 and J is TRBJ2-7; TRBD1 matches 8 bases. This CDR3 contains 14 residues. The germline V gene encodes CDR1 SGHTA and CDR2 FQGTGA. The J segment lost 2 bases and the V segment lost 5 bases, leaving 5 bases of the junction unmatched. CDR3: CASSQDRGPYEQYF. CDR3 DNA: TGTGCCAGCAGCCAAGACAGGGGTCCCTACGAGCAGTACTTC.

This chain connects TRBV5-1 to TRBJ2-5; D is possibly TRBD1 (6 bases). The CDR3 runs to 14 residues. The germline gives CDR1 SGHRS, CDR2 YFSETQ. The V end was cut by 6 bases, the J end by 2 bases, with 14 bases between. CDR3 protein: CASNTGQRQETQYF. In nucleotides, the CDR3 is TGCGCCAGCAACACCGGACAGAGGCAAGAGACCCAGTACTTC.

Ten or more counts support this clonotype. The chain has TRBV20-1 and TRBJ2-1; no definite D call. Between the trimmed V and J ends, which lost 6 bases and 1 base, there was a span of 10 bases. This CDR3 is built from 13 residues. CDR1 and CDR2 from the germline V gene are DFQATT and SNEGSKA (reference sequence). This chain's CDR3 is CSAARNSYNEQFF. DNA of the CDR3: TGCAGTGCCGCTAGAAATTCCTACAATGAGCAGTTCTTC.

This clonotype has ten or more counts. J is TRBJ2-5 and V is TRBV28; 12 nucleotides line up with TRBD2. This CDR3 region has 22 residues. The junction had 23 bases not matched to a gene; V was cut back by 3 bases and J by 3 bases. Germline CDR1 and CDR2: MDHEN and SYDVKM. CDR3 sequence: CASSFLATSGSFVSLKEETQYF. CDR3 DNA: TGTGCCAGCAGTTTCCTCGCGACTAGCGGGAGTTTTGTGTCCTTAAAGGAAGAGACCCAGTACTTC.

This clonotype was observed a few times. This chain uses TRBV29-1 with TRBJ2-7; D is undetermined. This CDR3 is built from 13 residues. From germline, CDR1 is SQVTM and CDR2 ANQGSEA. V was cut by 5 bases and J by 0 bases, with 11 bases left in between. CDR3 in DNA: TGCAGCGTTATTAGAGGTTACTCCTACGAGCAGTACTTC. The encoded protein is CSVIRGYSYEQYF.

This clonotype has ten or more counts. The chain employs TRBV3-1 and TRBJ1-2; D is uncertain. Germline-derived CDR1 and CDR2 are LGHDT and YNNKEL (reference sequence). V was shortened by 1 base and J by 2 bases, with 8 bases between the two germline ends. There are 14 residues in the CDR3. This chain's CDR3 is CASSQATPNYGYTF. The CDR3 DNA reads TGTGCCAGCAGCCAAGCAACCCCAAACTATGGCTACACCTTC.

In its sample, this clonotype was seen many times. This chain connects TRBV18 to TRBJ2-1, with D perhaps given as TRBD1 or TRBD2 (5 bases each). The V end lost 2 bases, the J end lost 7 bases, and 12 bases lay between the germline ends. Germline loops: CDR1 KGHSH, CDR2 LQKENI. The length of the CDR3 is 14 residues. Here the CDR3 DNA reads TGTGCCAGCTCACCATTCAGGGACGGGAATGAGCAGTTCTTC. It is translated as CASSPFRDGNEQFF. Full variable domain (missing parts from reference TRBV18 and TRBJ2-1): NAGVMQNPRHLVRRRGQEARLRCSPMKGHSHVYWYRQLPEEGLKFMVYLQKENIIDESGMPKERFSAEFPKEGPSILRIQQVVRGDSAAYFCASSPFRDGNEQFFGPGTRLTVL.

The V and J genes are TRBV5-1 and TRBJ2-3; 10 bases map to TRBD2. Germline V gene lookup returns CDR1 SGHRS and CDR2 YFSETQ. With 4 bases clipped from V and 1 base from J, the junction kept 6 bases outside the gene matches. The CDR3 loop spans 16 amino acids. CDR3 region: CASSPSGSVGTDTQYF. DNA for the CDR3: TGCGCCAGCAGCCCTAGCGGGAGTGTAGGCACAGATACGCAGTATTTT.

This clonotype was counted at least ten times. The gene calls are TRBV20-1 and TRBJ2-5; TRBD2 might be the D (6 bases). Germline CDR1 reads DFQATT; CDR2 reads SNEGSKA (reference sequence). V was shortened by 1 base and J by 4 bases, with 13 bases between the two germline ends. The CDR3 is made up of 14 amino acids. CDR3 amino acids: CSARASGGRETQYF. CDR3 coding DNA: TGCAGTGCTAGAGCCTCCGGAGGGAGAGAGACCCAGTACTTC.

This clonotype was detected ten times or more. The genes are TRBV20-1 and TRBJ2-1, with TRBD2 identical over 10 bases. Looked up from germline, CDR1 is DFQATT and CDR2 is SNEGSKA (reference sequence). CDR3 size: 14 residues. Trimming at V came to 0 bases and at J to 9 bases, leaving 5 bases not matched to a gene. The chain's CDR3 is CSARDAAGGGEQFF. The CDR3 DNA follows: TGCAGTGCTAGAGACGCAGCGGGAGGGGGTGAGCAGTTCTTC.

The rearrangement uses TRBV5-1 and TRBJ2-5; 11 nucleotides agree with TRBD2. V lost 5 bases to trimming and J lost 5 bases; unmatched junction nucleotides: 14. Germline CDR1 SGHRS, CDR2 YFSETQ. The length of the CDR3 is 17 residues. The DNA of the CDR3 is TGCGCCAGCAGTTATTCTAGCGGGAGGCACCTCGGGGAGACCCAGTACTTC. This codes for CASSYSSGRHLGETQYF.

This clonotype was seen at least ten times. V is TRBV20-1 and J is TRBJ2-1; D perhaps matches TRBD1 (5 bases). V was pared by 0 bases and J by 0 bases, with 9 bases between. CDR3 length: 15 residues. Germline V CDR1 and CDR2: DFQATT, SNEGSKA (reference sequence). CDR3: CSARDPDTSYNEQFF. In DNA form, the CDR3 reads TGCAGTGCTAGAGACCCGGACACCTCCTACAATGAGCAGTTCTTC.

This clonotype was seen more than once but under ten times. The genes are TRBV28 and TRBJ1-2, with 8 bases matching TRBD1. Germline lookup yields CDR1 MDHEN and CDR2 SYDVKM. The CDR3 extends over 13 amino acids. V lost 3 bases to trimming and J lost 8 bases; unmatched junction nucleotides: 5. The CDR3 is CASSFLQGEGYTF. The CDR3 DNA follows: TGTGCCAGCAGTTTTCTACAGGGGGAGGGCTACACCTTC.

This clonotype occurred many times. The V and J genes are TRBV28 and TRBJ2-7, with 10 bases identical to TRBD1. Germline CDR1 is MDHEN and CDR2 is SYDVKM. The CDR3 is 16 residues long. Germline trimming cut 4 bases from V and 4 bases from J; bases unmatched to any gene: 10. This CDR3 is CASSSPGQGFQYEQYF. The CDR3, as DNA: TGTGCCAGCAGTTCACCGGGACAGGGGTTTCAGTACGAGCAGTACTTC.

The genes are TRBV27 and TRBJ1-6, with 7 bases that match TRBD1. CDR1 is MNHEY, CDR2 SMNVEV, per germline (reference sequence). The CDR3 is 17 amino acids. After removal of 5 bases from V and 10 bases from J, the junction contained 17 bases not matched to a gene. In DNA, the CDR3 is TGTGCCAGCAGTACCGCCATTGGAGGGGGCCTGCGATCACCCCTCCACTTT. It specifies CASSTAIGGGLRSPLHF.

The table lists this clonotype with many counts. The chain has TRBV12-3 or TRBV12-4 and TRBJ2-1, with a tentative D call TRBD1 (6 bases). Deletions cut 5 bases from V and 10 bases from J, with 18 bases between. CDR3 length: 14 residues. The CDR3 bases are TGTGCCAGCAGTGCTTTGCCAGGGGTACCCGAGCAGTTCTTC. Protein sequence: CASSALPGVPEQFF.

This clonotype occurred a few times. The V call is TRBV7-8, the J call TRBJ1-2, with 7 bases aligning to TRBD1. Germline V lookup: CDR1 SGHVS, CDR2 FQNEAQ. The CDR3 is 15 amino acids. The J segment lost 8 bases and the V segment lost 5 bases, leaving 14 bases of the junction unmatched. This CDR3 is CASSPADRTGGGYTF. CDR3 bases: TGTGCCAGCAGCCCCGCTGACCGGACAGGCGGCGGCTACACCTTC. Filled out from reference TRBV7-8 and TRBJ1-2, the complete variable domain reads GAGVSQSPRYKVAKRGQDVALRCDPISGHVSLFWYQQALGQGPEFLTYFQNEAQLDKSGLPSDRFFAERPEGSVSTLKIQRTQQEDSAVYLCASSPADRTGGGYTFGSGTRLTVV.

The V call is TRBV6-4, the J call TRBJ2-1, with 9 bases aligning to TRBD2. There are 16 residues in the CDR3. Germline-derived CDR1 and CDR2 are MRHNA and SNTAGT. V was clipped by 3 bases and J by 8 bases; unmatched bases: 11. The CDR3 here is CASSESGGRAVDEQFF. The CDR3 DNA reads TGTGCCAGCAGTGAGTCGGGCGGGAGGGCCGTCGATGAGCAGTTCTTC.

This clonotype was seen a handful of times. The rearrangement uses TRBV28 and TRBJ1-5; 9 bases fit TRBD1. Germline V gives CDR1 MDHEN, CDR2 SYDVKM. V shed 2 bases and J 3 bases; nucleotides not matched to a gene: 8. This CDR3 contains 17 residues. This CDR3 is CASSLGTGTGINQPQHF. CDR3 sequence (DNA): TGTGCCAGCAGTTTAGGAACCGGGACAGGGATCAATCAGCCCCAGCATTTT.

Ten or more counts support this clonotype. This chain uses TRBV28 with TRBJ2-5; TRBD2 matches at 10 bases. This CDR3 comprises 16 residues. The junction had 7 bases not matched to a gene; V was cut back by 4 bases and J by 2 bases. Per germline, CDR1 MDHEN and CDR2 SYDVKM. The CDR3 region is CASSSSGRWGQETQYF. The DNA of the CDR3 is TGTGCCAGCAGTTCTAGCGGGAGATGGGGGCAAGAGACCCAGTACTTC.

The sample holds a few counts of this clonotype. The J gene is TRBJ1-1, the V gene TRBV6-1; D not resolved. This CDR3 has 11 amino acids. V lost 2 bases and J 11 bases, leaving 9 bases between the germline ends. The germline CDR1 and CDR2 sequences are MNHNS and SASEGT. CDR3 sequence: CASSEQVVAFF. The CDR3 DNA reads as TGTGCCAGCAGTGAACAGGTTGTGGCTTTCTTT.